These 30 T cell receptor beta chains came from one sample sequenced in a study of neoadjuvant anti-PD-1 for oral cavity cancer. Clones were read by immunoSEQ multiplex PCR, and TCRdb kept only the in-frame ones, dropping some. This sample carries around 67,000 clones, roughly nine tenths of them seen once, and the ten largest clones take approximately 2.6%. The time point denotes: after neoadjuvant nivolumab, at surgical resection. The material sequenced was PBMCs, taken after nivolumab (anti-PD-1) treatment. These receptor sequences come from a person between 40 and 79 years old with oral cavity squamous cell carcinoma.

The V gene is TRBV7-9, the J gene TRBJ1-2, with a weak D call TRBD1 (5 bases). From germline, CDR1 is SEHNR and CDR2 FQNEAQ (reference sequence). Trimming removed 1 base from V and 8 bases from J, with 14 bases in between. The length of the CDR3 is 14 residues. The CDR3 region is CASSLDDGAGGYTF. The DNA for the CDR3 is TGTGCCAGCAGCTTAGACGACGGGGCGGGCGGCTACACCTTC.

This chain joins TRBV10-3 and TRBJ1-2, with 8 bases lining up with TRBD1. V lost 4 bases and J lost 12; bases outside the gene matches: 13. This CDR3 has 14 residues. Germline CDR1 is ENHRY and CDR2 is SYGVKD. The CDR3 nucleotides are TGTGCCATCAGTGCCCAGGGGGCCCACAGGGTGGACACCTTC. As protein: CAISAQGAHRVDTF.

This rearrangement joins TRBV6-6 to TRBJ1-5, with D hard to call. Trimming took 2 bases from V and 4 from J, leaving 6 bases between them. Germline CDR1 is MNHNY and CDR2 is SVGAGI (reference sequence). The CDR3 is made up of 13 amino acids. The CDR3, as DNA: TGTGCCAGCAGTTACGATGGGAATCAGCCCCAGCATTTT. This codes for CASSYDGNQPQHF.

This clone was seen a few times. This rearrangement joins TRBV2 to TRBJ1-1; 8 bases fit TRBD1. Germline CDR1 and CDR2: SNHLY and FYNNEI. V shed 6 bases, J shed 5 bases, and the junction held 11 bases outside the gene matches. This CDR3 region has 15 residues. The CDR3 loop reads CASRPSFRGPTEAFF. CDR3 nucleotide sequence: TGTGCCAGCAGACCCTCTTTCAGGGGGCCTACTGAAGCTTTCTTT.

This chain joins TRBV5-1 and TRBJ1-4, with a weak D call TRBD1 (5 bases). The CDR3 contains 15 residues. V dropped 3 bases and J dropped 5 bases, with 14 bases sitting between them. In germline, CDR1 is SGHRS, CDR2 YFSETQ. The CDR3 spells CASSSGRRANEKLFF. CDR3 DNA: TGCGCCAGCAGCTCGGGACGACGGGCAAATGAAAAACTGTTTTTT. The entire variable domain, with the rest obtained from reference TRBV5-1 and TRBJ1-4, is as follows: KAGVTQTPRYLIKTRGQQVTLSCSPISGHRSVSWYQQTPGQGLQFLFEYFSETQRNKGNFPGRFSGRQFSNSRSEMNVSTLELGDSALYLCASSSGRRANEKLFFGSGTQLSVL.

V is TRBV5-1 and J is TRBJ1-4; tentative D call: TRBD1 (5 bases). The CDR3 has 14 amino acids. Germline assignment: CDR1 SGHRS and CDR2 YFSETQ. V lost 4 bases and J 6 bases, leaving 13 bases between the germline ends. CDR3 protein: CASSLTQVDEKLFF. Here the CDR3 DNA reads TGCGCCAGCAGCCTGACACAGGTAGATGAAAAACTGTTTTTT.

The chain carries TRBV5-1 and TRBJ2-7; TRBD1 matches at 7 bases. The V segment lost 0 bases and the J segment 1 base; nucleotides outside the gene matches: 4. Germline CDR1 and CDR2: SGHRS and YFSETQ. CDR3 length equals 15 residues. Here the CDR3 reads CASSLEGTASYEQYF. Written as DNA, the CDR3 is TGCGCCAGCAGCTTGGAGGGGACAGCTTCCTACGAGCAGTACTTC.

The chain employs TRBV15 and TRBJ1-1; D ambiguous. Germline CDR1 reads LNHNV; CDR2 reads YYDKDF (reference sequence). The CDR3 loop spans 14 amino acids. V was clipped by 0 bases and J by 1 base, with 6 bases between them. The CDR3 loop is CATSRDLSNTEAFF. As DNA, the CDR3 is TGTGCCACCAGCAGAGATCTTTCGAACACTGAAGCTTTCTTT.

The chain has TRBV10-3 and TRBJ1-2; D not resolved. V was trimmed by 2 bases and J by 0 bases, leaving 7 bases between them. Germline lookup yields CDR1 ENHRY and CDR2 SYGVKD. This CDR3 is 14 amino acids long. In DNA, the CDR3 is TGTGCCATCAGTGAGGGGAAAGCTAACTATGGCTACACCTTC. It translates to CAISEGKANYGYTF.

The chain combines TRBV5-5 with TRBJ1-5, with D perhaps matching TRBD1 (5 bases). V was pared by 4 bases and J by 1 base, with 9 bases between. This CDR3 has 14 residues. The germline V gene encodes CDR1 SGHKS and CDR2 YYEKEE (reference sequence). The CDR3 DNA sequence: TGTGCCAGCAGCGTGGACAAGAGCAATCAGCCCCAGCATTTT. Its protein product is CASSVDKSNQPQHF.

This clone was seen only a few times. The chain has TRBV4-1 and TRBJ1-2; a weak D match, TRBD1 (5 bases). CDR3 length: 14 amino acids. The germline CDR1 and CDR2 sequences are MGHRA and YSYEKL. V was cut by 1 base and J by 6 bases, with 12 bases left in between. The DNA of the CDR3 is TGCGCCAGCAGCCAAGTGGGGCGGGGGGATGGCTACACCTTC. It yields the protein CASSQVGRGDGYTF.

The chain is built from TRBV9 and TRBJ1-5; 8 bases match TRBD1. Germline loops: CDR1 SGDLS, CDR2 YYNGEE. The CDR3 consists of 14 residues. V was clipped by 4 bases and J by 9 bases; unmatched bases: 9. This CDR3 reads CASSPGQGWMPQHF. The CDR3 DNA is TGTGCCAGCAGCCCAGGACAGGGATGGATGCCCCAGCATTTT.

The V and J genes are TRBV5-4 and TRBJ2-6; D gene ambiguous. The germline V and J ends were trimmed by 4 bases and 0 bases, with 11 bases remaining between them. The length of the CDR3 is 16 residues. Germline CDR1 SGHNT, CDR2 YYREEE (reference sequence). CDR3 amino acids: CASSGRRFSGANVLTF. The CDR3 nucleotides read TGTGCCAGCAGCGGTCGGAGATTCTCTGGGGCCAACGTCCTGACTTTC.

This chain uses TRBV7-3 with TRBJ2-1, with 7 bases that match TRBD2. Germline values: CDR1 SGHTA, CDR2 FQGTGA. The junction had 11 bases not matched to a gene; V was cut back by 4 bases and J by 5 bases. The CDR3 is made up of 16 amino acids. CDR3 protein: CASSSTRLAGNNEQFF. For the CDR3, the DNA is TGTGCCAGCAGCTCCACTAGACTAGCCGGCAACAATGAGCAGTTCTTC. Full variable domain (outside the CDR3, taken from reference TRBV7-3 and TRBJ2-1): GAGVSQTPSNKVTEKGKYVELRCDPISGHTALYWYRQSLGQGPEFLIYFQGTGAADDSGLPNDRFFAVRPEGSVSTLKIQRTERGDSAVYLCASSSTRLAGNNEQFFGPGTRLTVL.

The chain is built from TRBV13 and TRBJ1-3, with D unresolved. From germline, CDR1 is PRHDT and CDR2 FYEKMQ (reference sequence). Deletions cut 5 bases from V and 0 bases from J, with 14 bases between. The CDR3 sequence is 16 residues long. CDR3 nucleotides: TGTGCCAGCAGCCGCCGACTGCGGAGCTCTGGAAACACCATATATTTT. Translated: CASSRRLRSSGNTIYF.

This clone appeared a single time. The chain combines TRBV6-1 with TRBJ2-1, with 7 positions matching TRBD2. The germline gives CDR1 MNHNS, CDR2 SASEGT. CDR3 length equals 14 residues. V lost 5 bases, J lost 7 bases, and 8 bases stayed unmatched. CDR3 protein: CASSNTGTTNEQFF. DNA for the CDR3: TGTGCCAGCAGTAACACCGGGACTACAAATGAGCAGTTCTTC.

The V call is TRBV4-2, the J call TRBJ2-7; perhaps TRBD1 as D (5 bases). The CDR3 is made up of 17 amino acids. V gave up 0 bases and J gave up 0 bases, with 15 bases separating them. In germline, CDR1 is LGHNA, CDR2 YNFKEQ. The CDR3 nucleotides read TGTGCCAGCAGCCAAGACCTCGGACGACAGCTCTCCTACGAGCAGTACTTC. The encoded protein is CASSQDLGRQLSYEQYF.

This clone was counted once. This chain connects TRBV6-1 to TRBJ2-6, with D tentatively TRBD1 or TRBD2 (6 bases each). V shed 7 bases and J shed 11 bases, with 12 bases lying between them. From germline, CDR1 is MNHNS and CDR2 SASEGT. The CDR3 extends over 12 amino acids. For the CDR3, the DNA is TGTGCCAGCACTGCAAGGGGGGACGTCCTGACTTTC. Its translation: CASTARGDVLTF.

This clone was recorded a few times. V gene TRBV11-2 combines with J gene TRBJ1-2; 8 bases agree with TRBD1. In germline, CDR1 is SGHAT, CDR2 FQNNGV. Unmatched junction bases numbered 9, after V lost 1 base and J lost 2 bases. CDR3 length equals 17 residues. Written as DNA, the CDR3 is TGTGCCAGCAGCTTAGCAGGGGGCGGTTTATGGAACTATGGCTACACCTTC. Amino acids: CASSLAGGGLWNYGYTF.

In this sample, this clone turned up once. The CDR3 DNA is TGTGCCAGCAGCCCTATCGCACCCTACGAGCAGTACTTC. It translates to CASSPIAPYEQYF. The chain links TRBV7-9 to TRBJ2-7; D is undetermined. This CDR3 comprises 13 residues. V dropped 5 bases and J dropped 2 bases, with 10 bases sitting between them. The germline CDR1 and CDR2 sequences are SEHNR and FQNEAQ (reference sequence).

With regard to this clone: The same CDR3 can be traced to other DNA sequences in this sample. The genes are TRBV27 and TRBJ1-2; TRBD1 might be the D (5 bases). V gave up 2 bases and J gave up 2 bases, with 6 bases separating them. The CDR3 spans 13 residues. CDR1 MNHEY and CDR2 SMNVEV come from the germline V gene (reference sequence). CDR3 residues: CASSLAGNYGYTF. The DNA of the CDR3 is TGTGCCAGCAGTTTAGCAGGGAACTATGGCTACACCTTC.

This clone was recorded once. The genes are TRBV19 and TRBJ1-5, with TRBD1 identical over 9 bases. With 5 bases clipped from V and 5 bases from J, the junction kept 10 bases outside the gene matches. The CDR3 contains 16 residues. CDR1 is LNHDA, CDR2 SQIVND, per germline (reference sequence). CDR3 residues: CASSPLDRGSDQPQHF. The CDR3 DNA reads TGTGCCAGTAGTCCCCTCGACAGGGGGAGCGATCAGCCCCAGCATTTT.

This clone has a single count. V usage is TRBV5-1 and J usage is TRBJ1-2; D is unclear. The CDR3 loop spans 13 amino acids. Deletions cut 0 bases from V and 8 bases from J, with 11 bases between. The V gene's germline CDR1 is SGHRS and CDR2 YFSETQ. The CDR3 sequence is CASSLVGLGGYTF. The CDR3 DNA sequence: TGCGCCAGCAGCTTGGTAGGTCTCGGGGGCTACACCTTC.

The genes are TRBV28 and TRBJ2-1; TRBD2 aligns across 8 bases. Germline lookup yields CDR1 MDHEN and CDR2 SYDVKM. The length of the CDR3 is 16 residues. With 8 bases clipped from V and 2 bases from J, the junction kept 11 bases outside the gene matches. The DNA of the CDR3 is TGTGCCAGCGGTGAAATTACTAGCGGTACCTACAATGAGCAGTTCTTC. Its translation: CASGEITSGTYNEQFF.

The chain has TRBV7-8 and TRBJ1-5; TRBD1 might be the D (6 bases). Germline V lookup: CDR1 SGHVS, CDR2 FQNEAQ. The CDR3 is 16 residues long. The V gene lost 3 bases and the J gene lost 3 bases, with 15 bases spanning the gap. CDR3 protein: CASSLIGGAVNQPQHF. For the CDR3, the DNA is TGTGCCAGCAGCTTGATCGGGGGCGCGGTCAATCAGCCCCAGCATTTT.

This chain connects TRBV7-9 to TRBJ1-1, with a possible D match to TRBD1 (6 bases). CDR1 is SEHNR, CDR2 FQNEAQ, per germline (reference sequence). This CDR3 spans 12 amino acids. Trimming took 5 bases from V and 11 from J, leaving 15 bases between them. The CDR3 region has the DNA TGTGCCAGCAGCCAGGGGTGGGGGGAGGCTTTCTTT. Protein product: CASSQGWGEAFF.

This chain uses TRBV13 with TRBJ2-1; 9 bases align to TRBD2. V dropped 4 bases and J dropped 8; count of bases not matched to a gene: 6. This CDR3 is 14 amino acids long. Per the germline V gene, CDR1 is PRHDT and CDR2 is FYEKMQ (reference sequence). The CDR3 spells CASSSPGLAYEQFF. The CDR3 bases are TGTGCCAGCAGCTCTCCGGGACTAGCCTATGAGCAGTTCTTC.

The chain carries TRBV6-1 and TRBJ1-1; the D gene is possibly TRBD1 (5 bases). Germline loops: CDR1 MNHNS, CDR2 SASEGT. With 4 bases removed from V and 3 bases from J, the gap between germline ends came to 15 bases. This CDR3 is 15 amino acids long. CDR3 sequence reads: CASSALPGGDTEAFF. The CDR3 DNA follows: TGTGCCAGCAGTGCCTTGCCAGGAGGGGACACTGAAGCTTTCTTT.

The chain joins TRBV6-5 to TRBJ2-5; D is ambiguous. This CDR3 has 12 amino acids. The germline V gene has CDR1 MNHEY and CDR2 SVGAGI. Trimming took off 4 bases at V and 5 bases at J, with 8 bases between the two ends. The CDR3 DNA follows: TGTGCCAGCAGTTCCAAATGGGAGACCCAGTACTTC. Its translation: CASSSKWETQYF.

This clone has a single count. V gene TRBV2 combines with J gene TRBJ2-3; D not certain. Germline V CDR1 and CDR2: SNHLY, FYNNEI. There are 12 residues in the CDR3. The V end lost 6 bases, the J end lost 0 bases, and 4 bases lay between the germline ends. CDR3 nucleotides: TGTGCCAGCAGCTTCAGCACAGATACGCAGTATTTT. As protein: CASSFSTDTQYF.